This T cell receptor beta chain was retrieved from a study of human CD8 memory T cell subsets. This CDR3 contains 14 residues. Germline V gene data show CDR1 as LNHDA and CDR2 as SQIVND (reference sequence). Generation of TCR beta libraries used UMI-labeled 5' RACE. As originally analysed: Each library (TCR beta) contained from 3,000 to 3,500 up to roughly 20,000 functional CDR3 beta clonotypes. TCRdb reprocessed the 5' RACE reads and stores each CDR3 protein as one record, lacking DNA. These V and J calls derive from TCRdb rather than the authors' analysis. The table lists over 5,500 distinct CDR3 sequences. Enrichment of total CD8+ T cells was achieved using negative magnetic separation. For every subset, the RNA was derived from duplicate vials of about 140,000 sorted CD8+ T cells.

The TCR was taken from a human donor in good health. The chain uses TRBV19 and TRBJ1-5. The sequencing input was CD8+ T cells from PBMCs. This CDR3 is CASNMRSSNQPQHF. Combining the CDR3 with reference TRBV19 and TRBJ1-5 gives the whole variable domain DGGITQSPKYLFRKEGQNVTLSCEQNLNHDAMYWYRQDPGQGLRLIYYSQIVNDFQKGDIAEGYSVSREKKESFPLTVTSAQKNPTAFYLCASNMRSSNQPQHFGDGTRLSIL.